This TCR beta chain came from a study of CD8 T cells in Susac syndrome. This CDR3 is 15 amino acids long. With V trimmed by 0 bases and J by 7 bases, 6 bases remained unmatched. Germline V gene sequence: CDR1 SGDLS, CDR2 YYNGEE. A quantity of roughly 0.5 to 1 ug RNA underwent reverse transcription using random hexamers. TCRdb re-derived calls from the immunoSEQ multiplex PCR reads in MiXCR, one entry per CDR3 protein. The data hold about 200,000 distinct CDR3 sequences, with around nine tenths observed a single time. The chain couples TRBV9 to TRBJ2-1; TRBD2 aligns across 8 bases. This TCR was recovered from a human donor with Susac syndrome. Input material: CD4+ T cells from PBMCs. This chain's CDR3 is CASSVAGGPGNEQFF. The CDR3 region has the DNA TGTGCCAGCAGCGTAGCGGGGGGGCCGGGAAATGAGCAGTTCTTC. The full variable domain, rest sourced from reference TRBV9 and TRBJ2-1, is DSGVTQTPKHLITATGQRVTLRCSPRSGDLSVYWYQQSLDQGLQFLIQYYNGEERAKGNILERFSAQQFPDLHSELNLSSLELGDSALYFCASSVAGGPGNEQFFGPGTRLTVL.